One TCR beta chain is described in this entry. This sample stems from a study of response to subunit inactivated influenza vaccine. TCRdb re-called the RT-PCR reads with MiXCR, one entry per CDR3 protein. The sample records some 600,000 distinct CDR3 sequences, approximately 14% being singletons. This CDR3 region has 14 residues. V shed 3 bases and J 9 bases; nucleotides not matched to a gene: 9. Germline-derived CDR1 and CDR2 are SGHRS and YFSETQ. Sequences were derived from PBMCs from blood, sampled approximately 15 days before vaccination. The clonotype originates from a man aged 50-59 years who received an inactivated influenza vaccine. The gene calls are TRBV5-1 and TRBJ2-1; 7 bases agree with TRBD2. Here the CDR3 DNA reads TGCGCCAGCAGCTGGGGTTCGGGGGGACTTGAGCAGTTCTTC. Translation gives CASSWGSGGLEQFF.